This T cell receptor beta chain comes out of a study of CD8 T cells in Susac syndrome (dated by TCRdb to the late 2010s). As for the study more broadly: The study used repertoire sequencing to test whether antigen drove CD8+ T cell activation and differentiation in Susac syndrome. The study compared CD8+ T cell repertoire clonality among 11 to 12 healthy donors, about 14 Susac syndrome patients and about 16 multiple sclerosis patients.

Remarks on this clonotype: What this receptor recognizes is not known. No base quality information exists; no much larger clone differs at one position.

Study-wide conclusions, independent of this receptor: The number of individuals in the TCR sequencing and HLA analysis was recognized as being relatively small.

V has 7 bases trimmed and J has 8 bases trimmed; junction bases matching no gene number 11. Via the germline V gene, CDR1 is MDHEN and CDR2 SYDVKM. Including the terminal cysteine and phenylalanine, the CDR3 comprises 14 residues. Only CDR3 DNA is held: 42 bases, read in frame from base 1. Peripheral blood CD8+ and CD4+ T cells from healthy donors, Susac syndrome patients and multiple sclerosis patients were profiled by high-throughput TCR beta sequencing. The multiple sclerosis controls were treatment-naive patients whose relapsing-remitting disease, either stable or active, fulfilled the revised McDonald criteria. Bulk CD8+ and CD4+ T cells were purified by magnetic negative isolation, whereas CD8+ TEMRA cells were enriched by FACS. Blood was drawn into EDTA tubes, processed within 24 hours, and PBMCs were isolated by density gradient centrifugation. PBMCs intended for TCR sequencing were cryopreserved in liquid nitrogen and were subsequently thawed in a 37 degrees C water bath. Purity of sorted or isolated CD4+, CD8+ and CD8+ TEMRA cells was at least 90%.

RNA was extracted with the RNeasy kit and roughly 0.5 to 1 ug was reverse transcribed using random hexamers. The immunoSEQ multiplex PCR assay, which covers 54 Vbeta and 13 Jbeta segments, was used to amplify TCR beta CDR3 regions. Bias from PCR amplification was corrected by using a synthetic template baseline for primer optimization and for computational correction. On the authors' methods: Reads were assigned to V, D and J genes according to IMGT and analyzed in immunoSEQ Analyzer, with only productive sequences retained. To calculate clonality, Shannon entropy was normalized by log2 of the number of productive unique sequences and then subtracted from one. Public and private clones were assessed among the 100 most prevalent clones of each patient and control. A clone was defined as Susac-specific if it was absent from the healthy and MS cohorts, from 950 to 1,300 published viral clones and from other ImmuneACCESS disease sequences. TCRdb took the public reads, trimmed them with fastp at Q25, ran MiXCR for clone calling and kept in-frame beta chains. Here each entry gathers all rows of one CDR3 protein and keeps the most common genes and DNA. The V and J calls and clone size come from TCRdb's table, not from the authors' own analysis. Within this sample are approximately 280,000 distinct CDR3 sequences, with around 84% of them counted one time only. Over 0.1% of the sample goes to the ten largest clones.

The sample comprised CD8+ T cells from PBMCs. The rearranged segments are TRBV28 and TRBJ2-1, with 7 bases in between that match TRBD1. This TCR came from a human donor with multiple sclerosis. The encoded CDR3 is CASTPGQIVDEQFF. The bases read TGTGCCAGCACTCCGGGACAGATTGTGGATGAGCAGTTCTTC.